This T cell receptor (beta chain) was observed in a study of intratumoral heterogeneity in liver cancer. General notes on the study: Across the full approximately 15-patient cohort, most patients were male and the median age was 63 years. To investigate intratumor heterogeneity, the study integrated RNA-seq, DNA sequencing, TCR-seq and SNP array data drawn from multiple regions of hepatocellular carcinoma specimens. A total of some 73 multiregional samples from about 15 HCC patients, consisting of approximately 50 tumoral and 20 adjacent nontumoral regions, were included in the overall cohort. General findings and caveats noted by the study authors: A relatively low patient number and under-sampled tumor-infiltrating lymphocyte representation were acknowledged by the authors as limitations.

As regards this clone: Its antigen target is currently unknown. No much larger clone exists at a distance of one base, and base qualities are not known.

As encoded in the germline V gene, CDR1 is WSHSY while CDR2 is SAAADI. V is pared back by 3 bases and J by 0 bases, with 10 bases lying between the germline termini. From cysteine to phenylalanine, the CDR3 is 15 amino acids long. Only the CDR3 DNA is retained, 45 bases long and in frame from the first base. All patients had early-stage hepatocellular carcinoma and received no therapy before surgical resection. No macroscopic evidence of necrosis or hemorrhage was present in the sampled areas. TCR sequencing (ImmunoSeq) was performed on multiple regions from a couple of patients. Each frozen resection tissue sample was taken at least 1 cm away from every other sample. Samples labelled N came from nontumoral liver tissue adjacent to the tumor. The DNeasy blood and tissue kit was used to extract genomic DNA from bulk tissue. TCR beta chain CDR3 regions were sequenced from genomic DNA using the immunoSEQ assay. Primers annealing to V and J segments amplified rearranged VDJ segments. The published analysis was carried out like this. The ImmunoSeq Analyzer software was used to compute clonality and richness metrics. Differentially abundant clones between regions were identified using Fisher's exact test plus a beta-binomial method for added stringency. This is the immuneACCESS table as TCRdb keeps it, with only in-frame sequences that have V and J called. A part of the clones is gone; compared with another copy, unresolved V genes explain less than half, and the rest is unexplained. V and J calls and clone size follow that table, whereas D and trimming were derived from the DNA. This sample is represented by just over 20,000 clones; about two thirds of them were singletons. The ten largest clonotypes hold roughly 15% of the sample.

The sequence came from a woman aged 70-85 years with hepatocellular carcinoma. The chain is made from TRBV10-2 and TRBJ2-3, with TRBD1 tentatively as D gene (5 bases match). This sample comprised tumor-adjacent normal tissue, obtained before any cancer treatment. The CDR3 has the sequence CASSEWGSSTDTQYF. The DNA sequence follows: TGCGCCAGCAGTGAATGGGGCTCCAGCACAGATACGCAGTATTTT.